This is a list of T cell receptor beta chains from one sample in a study of blood T cell repertoires in COVID-19. TCRdb's copy holds only in-frame clones and misses some; the assay was immunoSEQ multiplex PCR. The sample has around 140,000 clones; 75% to 90% are singletons. Sequenced material: peripheral blood. The receptor source for this set is a woman aged 45-65 years with acute or convalescent COVID-19. Both conserved end residues are part of each CDR3. A D gene is named only where the DNA matches it firmly. Size values are once, few and many counts, or a class for expanded clones, and some rows have none.

size: -; V: TRBV9; J: TRBJ2-1; D: TRBD2; CDR3: CASAGVPGDEQFF; DNA: TGTGCCAGCGCGGGAGTCCCCGGCGATGAGCAGTTCTTC
size: -; V: TRBV2; J: TRBJ2-3; D: -; CDR3: CASSEGLSTDTQYF; DNA: TGTGCCAGCAGTGAGGGCTTGAGCACAGATACGCAGTATTTT
size: -; V: TRBV5-1; J: TRBJ1-5; D: -; CDR3: CASSPGLAGNQPQHF; DNA: TGCGCCAGCAGCCCCGGACTGGCGGGCAATCAGCCCCAGCATTTT
size: -; V: TRBV28; J: TRBJ1-2; D: -; CDR3: CASTPPKGVHYGYTF; DNA: TGTGCCAGCACTCCCCCAAAGGGGGTTCACTATGGCTACACCTTC
size: -; V: TRBV5-1; J: TRBJ2-5; D: TRBD1; CDR3: CATQTGFEETQYF; DNA: TGCGCCACCCAGACAGGGTTTGAAGAGACCCAGTACTTC
size: -; V: TRBV2; J: TRBJ1-1; D: -; CDR3: CASSEAGGITEAFF; DNA: TGTGCCAGCAGTGAAGCGGGGGGGATCACTGAAGCTTTCTTT
size: -; V: TRBV4-1; J: TRBJ1-1; D: -; CDR3: CASSQDSSAVNTEAFF; DNA: TGCGCCAGCAGCCAAGATTCTTCGGCGGTGAACACTGAAGCTTTCTTT
size: -; V: TRBV3-1/TRBV3-2; J: TRBJ2-3; D: TRBD1; CDR3: CASSQLTGATDTQYF; DNA: TGTGCCAGCAGCCAACTCACAGGGGCCACAGATACGCAGTATTTT
size: -; V: TRBV7-3; J: TRBJ2-3; D: TRBD2; CDR3: CASSLTGGGTDTQYF; DNA: TGTGCCAGCAGCTTAACCGGCGGGGGGACAGATACGCAGTATTTT
size: -; V: TRBV23-1; J: TRBJ1-5; D: TRBD1; CDR3: CASSQFDREPQHF; DNA: TGCGCCAGCAGTCAATTCGACAGGGAGCCCCAGCATTTT
size: -; V: TRBV6-1; J: TRBJ2-3; D: -; CDR3: CASSYQGREDTQYF; DNA: TGTGCCAGCAGTTATCAGGGGAGGGAAGATACGCAGTATTTT
size: -; V: TRBV2; J: TRBJ2-5; D: TRBD2; CDR3: CASSRLGLAGQETQYF; DNA: TGTGCCAGCAGTAGACTGGGACTAGCGGGGCAAGAGACCCAGTACTTC
size: -; V: TRBV28; J: TRBJ1-3; D: -; CDR3: CASTSSGNTIYF; DNA: TGTGCCAGCACCTCGAGCGGAAACACCATATATTTT
size: -; V: TRBV5-1; J: TRBJ1-1; D: TRBD1; CDR3: CASSLAGTGDATEAFF; DNA: TGCGCCAGCAGCTTGGCCGGGACAGGGGACGCCACTGAAGCTTTCTTT
size: -; V: TRBV6-1; J: TRBJ1-4; D: TRBD1; CDR3: CASSEFRTGGIRANEKLFF; DNA: TGTGCCAGCAGTGAATTTAGGACAGGGGGTATCAGAGCTAATGAAAAACTGTTTTTT
size: -; V: TRBV2; J: TRBJ2-5; D: TRBD1; CDR3: CASSEQGQGIEGQYF; DNA: TGTGCCAGCAGTGAACAGGGACAGGGGATTGAAGGCCAGTACTTC
size: once; V: TRBV27; J: TRBJ1-2; D: -; CDR3: CASSLSRDLANYGYTF; DNA: TGTGCCAGCAGTTTATCTCGCGACCTAGCTAACTATGGCTACACCTTC
size: -; V: TRBV19; J: TRBJ2-7; D: TRBD1; CDR3: CASKGQSTVQYF; DNA: TGTGCCAGCAAGGGACAGTCTACGGTGCAGTACTTC
size: -; V: TRBV5-1; J: TRBJ1-1; D: TRBD1; CDR3: CASSATQGAPPEAFF; DNA: TGCGCCAGCAGCGCAACTCAGGGGGCGCCCCCTGAAGCTTTCTTT
size: -; V: TRBV7-6; J: TRBJ1-5; D: TRBD1; CDR3: CASSLRTGVSNQPQHF; DNA: TGTGCCAGCAGCTTAAGGACAGGGGTGAGCAATCAGCCCCAGCATTTT
size: -; V: TRBV7-3; J: TRBJ2-7; D: -; CDR3: CASSAGTQGDEQYF; DNA: TGTGCCAGCAGCGCCGGGACTCAAGGGGACGAGCAGTACTTC
size: once; V: TRBV5-1; J: TRBJ1-4; D: TRBD1; CDR3: CASSLTGARNEKLFF; DNA: TGCGCCAGCAGCTTGACAGGGGCACGTAATGAAAAACTGTTTTTT
size: -; V: TRBV24-1; J: TRBJ1-4; D: TRBD1; CDR3: CATSEGDRVATNEKLFF; DNA: TGTGCCACCAGTGAGGGGGACAGGGTTGCAACTAATGAAAAACTGTTTTTT
size: -; V: TRBV7-8; J: TRBJ1-3; D: -; CDR3: CASTQGQSGNTIYF; DNA: TGTGCCAGCACCCAGGGGCAGTCTGGAAACACCATATATTTT
size: -; V: TRBV7-9; J: TRBJ2-2; D: TRBD2; CDR3: CASKSTSGRLTGELFF; DNA: TGTGCCAGCAAATCGACTAGCGGGAGGCTCACCGGGGAGCTGTTTTTT
size: once; V: TRBV5-1; J: TRBJ1-1; D: TRBD1; CDR3: CAGGQGASTEAFF; DNA: TGCGCCGGGGGACAGGGGGCGAGCACTGAAGCTTTCTTT
size: -; V: TRBV27; J: TRBJ2-7; D: -; CDR3: CASSLKYRGYEQYF; DNA: TGTGCCAGCAGTTTAAAATACCGGGGCTACGAGCAGTACTTC
size: once; V: TRBV6-1; J: TRBJ1-6; D: -; CDR3: CASSERAQGGSPLHF; DNA: TGTGCCAGCAGTGAACGGGCCCAGGGCGGTTCACCCCTCCACTTT
size: -; V: TRBV28; J: TRBJ1-2; D: -; CDR3: CASSPGDVDYGYTF; DNA: TGTGCCAGCAGTCCGGGGGATGTCGACTATGGCTACACCTTC
size: -; V: TRBV18; J: TRBJ1-5; D: TRBD1; CDR3: CASSRTGSNQPQHF; DNA: TGTGCCAGCTCACGGACAGGGAGCAATCAGCCCCAGCATTTT
size: -; V: TRBV4-1; J: TRBJ2-5; D: -; CDR3: CASSHPNGRTVEDGWTQYF; DNA: TGCGCCAGCAGCCATCCTAACGGCCGGACAGTTGAAGATGGATGGACCCAGTACTTC
size: -; V: TRBV19; J: TRBJ2-4; D: TRBD2; CDR3: CASSIGVAGGREDIQYF; DNA: TGTGCCAGTAGTATAGGAGTAGCGGGGGGCCGAGAAGACATTCAGTACTTC
size: -; V: TRBV27; J: TRBJ2-1; D: -; CDR3: CASSFGGAVFYNEQFF; DNA: TGTGCCAGCAGTTTTGGGGGCGCGGTATTCTACAATGAGCAGTTCTTC
size: few; V: TRBV6-1; J: TRBJ1-1; D: -; CDR3: CASSEIRWTANTEAFF; DNA: TGTGCCAGCAGTGAAATACGATGGACAGCGAACACTGAAGCTTTCTTT
size: once; V: TRBV7-9; J: TRBJ2-7; D: -; CDR3: CASRPGVKLGTEQYF; DNA: TGTGCCAGCAGGCCCGGGGTAAAGTTGGGGACAGAGCAGTACTTC
size: once; V: TRBV10-1; J: TRBJ2-3; D: TRBD2; CDR3: CASSELSSGIADTQYF; DNA: TGCGCCAGCAGTGAGTTGTCTAGCGGGATTGCAGATACGCAGTATTTT
size: -; V: TRBV2; J: TRBJ2-4; D: -; CDR3: CASTGLVQPNIQYF; DNA: TGTGCCAGCACCGGACTCGTTCAACCAAACATTCAGTACTTC
size: -; V: TRBV4-2; J: TRBJ2-4; D: -; CDR3: CASSQVYGVEETPGNIQYF; DNA: TGTGCCAGCAGCCAAGTCTACGGAGTCGAGGAAACCCCGGGTAACATTCAGTACTTC
size: -; V: TRBV29-1; J: TRBJ2-2; D: TRBD1; CDR3: CSVTGAGELFF; DNA: TGCAGCGTTACAGGGGCCGGGGAGCTGTTTTTT
size: -; V: TRBV19; J: TRBJ1-1; D: -; CDR3: CASSIDTGTGAFF; DNA: TGTGCCAGTAGTATCGATACAGGGACGGGAGCTTTCTTT
size: -; V: TRBV19; J: TRBJ2-5; D: TRBD1; CDR3: CASSQTGGETQYF; DNA: TGTGCCAGTAGCCAAACAGGGGGAGAGACCCAGTACTTC
size: -; V: TRBV6-5; J: TRBJ1-5; D: -; CDR3: CASSSTYSNQPQHF; DNA: TGTGCCAGCAGCTCCACATATAGCAATCAGCCCCAGCATTTT